The clone carrying this TCR beta chain was counted once. Its antigen is not identified. This CDR3 is built from 14 residues. Trimming took 6 bases from V and 5 from J, leaving 13 bases between them. CDR1 and CDR2 from the germline V gene are MNHEY and SVGAGI. This sample stems from a study of cytomegalovirus exposure and HLA in healthy donors. Study-wide results and caveats: It was in a later analysis that TCR association rates were seen to vary by HLA locus, highest for DRB1 and lowest for HLA-C.

Though nominally healthy at sampling, donors likely had unrecorded immune exposures. Vbeta (60) and Jbeta (13) primers were used in the PCR. Method: immunoSEQ multiplex PCR; TCRdb's copy keeps in-frame clones and lacks some. The sample yields roughly 97,000 clones, 60% to 85% seen once. V usage is TRBV6-5 and J usage is TRBJ1-4; no reliable D call. The sequenced material came from PBMCs. This TCR was recovered from a woman aged 18 to 35 in good health and CMV-seropositive. CDR3 sequence reads: CASRTSAGNEKLFF. As DNA, the CDR3 is TGTGCCAGCAGGACCTCGGCGGGAAATGAAAAACTGTTTTTT.